This T cell receptor (beta chain) emerged from a study of T-cell reconstitution after alpha-beta-depleted transplantation in children. V was trimmed by 4 bases and J by 0 bases, leaving 16 bases between them. The germline gives CDR1 LNHDA, CDR2 SQIVND (reference sequence). This CDR3 region has 16 residues. A TCRbeta library incorporating unique molecular identifiers was prepared. TCRdb itself ran the PCR reads through MiXCR, one entry per CDR3 protein. The sample has a few hundred thousand distinct CDR3 sequences; 43% are singletons. Here the sequenced sample was PBMCs, taken before TCRalphabeta/CD19-depleted stem cell transplant. The source is a girl aged 2-10 years with aplastic anemia, due to receive a stem cell transplant. The rearrangement joins TRBV19 to TRBJ2-7; no definite D call. The CDR3 nucleotides read TGTGCCAGTAGTACCATTACGACGGCAGTCTCCTACGAGCAGTACTTC. This codes for CASSTITTAVSYEQYF.